Listed here are 13 T cell receptor beta chains from one sample, sequenced in a study of identical twins. TCRdb used MiXCR to reprocess the 5' RACE reads, holding one entry per CDR3 protein. The table includes roughly 570,000 distinct CDR3 sequences, roughly 9.5% detected once. The sample also formed part of further work on yellow fever vaccine responses in identical twins.

Sample: PBMCs. Source of these receptors: a woman under 30 in good health.

V gene TRBV12-3 or TRBV12-4 combines with J gene TRBJ2-7; D remains ambiguous. The CDR3 runs to 14 residues. The V gene lost 7 bases and the J gene lost 2 bases, with 15 bases spanning the gap. The CDR3 reads CASKADSSPYEQYF. Here the CDR3 DNA reads TGTGCCAGCAAAGCCGACTCGAGCCCCTACGAGCAGTACTTC.

This clonotype was seen ten or more times. The chain carries TRBV29-1 and TRBJ1-5; D call uncertain. CDR1 is SQVTM, CDR2 ANQGSEA, per germline. V lost 6 bases and J 5 bases, leaving 17 bases between the germline ends. This CDR3 contains 14 residues. CDR3 loop: CSVAFIGRDQPQHF. The CDR3 DNA follows: TGCAGCGTCGCCTTTATTGGGCGCGATCAGCCCCAGCATTTT.

This chain joins TRBV20-1 and TRBJ2-2; D ambiguous. The CDR3 runs 11 residues. Germline CDR1 DFQATT, CDR2 SNEGSKA (reference sequence). The germline V and J ends were trimmed by 3 bases and 5 bases, with 4 bases remaining between them. This CDR3 is CSARETGELFF. CDR3 DNA: TGCAGTGCTAGGGAGACCGGGGAGCTGTTTTTT.

The chain employs TRBV10-3 and TRBJ2-1; TRBD2 agrees at 9 bases. From germline, CDR1 is ENHRY and CDR2 SYGVKD. The CDR3 is made up of 16 amino acids. J lost 5 bases, V lost 0 bases, and 5 bases had no gene match. The CDR3 coding sequence is TGTGCCATCAGTGAGTCGGGGCTAGCGGGGAACAATGAGCAGTTCTTC. Encoded protein: CAISESGLAGNNEQFF.

Here the CDR3 reads CAISGTSGFLSYEQYF. CDR3 DNA: TGTGCCATCAGTGGGACTAGCGGGTTCCTCTCCTACGAGCAGTACTTC. The V gene is TRBV10-3, the J gene TRBJ2-7, with TRBD2 matching 11 bases. The CDR3 runs to 16 residues. Unmatched junction bases numbered 5, after V lost 4 bases and J lost 0 bases. Per germline, CDR1 ENHRY and CDR2 SYGVKD.

This clonotype has only a few counts. This rearrangement joins TRBV27 to TRBJ1-6; a possible D gene is TRBD1 (5 bases). Trimming left V 4 bases short and J 6 bases short, with 7 bases between. The CDR3 totals 13 residues. CDR1 is MNHEY, CDR2 SMNVEV, per germline (reference sequence). DNA for the CDR3: TGTGCCAGCAGTTGGAGGGGTAATTCACCCCTCCACTTT. Its protein is CASSWRGNSPLHF.

This clonotype was seen many times. The chain couples TRBV12-3 or TRBV12-4 to TRBJ2-1; D unresolved. Trimming removed 5 bases at V and 8 bases at J, with 13 bases between. This CDR3 spans 13 amino acids. CDR3 protein: CASSTQRVHEQFF. CDR3 nucleotide sequence: TGTGCCAGCAGTACGCAAAGAGTACATGAGCAGTTCTTC.

This clonotype was observed at least ten times. The chain carries TRBV20-1 and TRBJ1-4; no firm D call. Trimming removed 6 bases at V and 5 bases at J, with 13 bases between. This CDR3 contains 13 residues. Germline lookup yields CDR1 DFQATT and CDR2 SNEGSKA (reference sequence). The CDR3 loop is CSASPGVNEKLFF. The DNA for the CDR3 is TGCAGTGCGAGTCCAGGAGTGAATGAAAAACTGTTTTTT.

In this sample, this clonotype turned up many times. This chain joins TRBV5-1 and TRBJ2-5; D is undetermined. The germline CDR1 and CDR2 sequences are SGHRS and YFSETQ. V lost 3 bases and J 4 bases, leaving 19 bases between the germline ends. The CDR3 runs 16 residues. DNA of the CDR3: TGCGCCAGCAGCTCCTCCGGGTTCGTAGGCACAGAGACCCAGTACTTC. This sequence encodes CASSSSGFVGTETQYF.

The V gene is TRBV28, the J gene TRBJ2-7, with 10 positions matching TRBD2. The CDR3 is 13 residues long. J gave up 7 bases and V 7 bases, and 7 bases lay outside the gene matches. The V gene's germline CDR1 is MDHEN and CDR2 SYDVKM. CDR3 sequence reads: CASTSGGAWEQYF. CDR3 in DNA: TGTGCCAGCACGAGCGGGGGGGCCTGGGAGCAGTACTTC. The full variable domain, its missing parts supplied by reference TRBV28 and TRBJ2-7, is DVKVTQSSRYLVKRTGEKVFLECVQDMDHENMFWYRQDPGLGLRLIYFSYDVKMKEKGDIPEGYSVSREKKERFSLILESASTNQTSMYLCASTSGGAWEQYFGPGTRLTVT.

This clonotype has a handful of counts. The chain links TRBV20-1 to TRBJ2-1, with D unresolved. Germline V gene lookup returns CDR1 DFQATT and CDR2 SNEGSKA (reference sequence). The ends were cut back, 0 bases at V and 3 bases at J, with 15 bases in the middle. This CDR3 spans 16 amino acids. As DNA, the CDR3 is TGCAGTGCTAGAGATCGGCTTCCCCGAGTCTACAATGAGCAGTTCTTC. Translated, it gives CSARDRLPRVYNEQFF.

This clonotype was observed at least ten times. The CDR3 DNA follows: TGTGCCAGCAGTTACTCTCAGAACACCGGGGAGCTGTTTTTT. It is translated as CASSYSQNTGELFF. The chain has TRBV6-5 and TRBJ2-2; no reliable D call. This CDR3 has 14 amino acids. The germline V gene has CDR1 MNHEY and CDR2 SVGAGI. The V and J ends lost 0 bases and 1 base respectively, with 3 bases between them.

A few counts support this clonotype. The chain has TRBV7-3 and TRBJ2-2, with D hard to call. The CDR3 is made up of 15 amino acids. V lost 5 bases, J lost 0 bases, and 10 bases lay in between. The germline V gene encodes CDR1 SGHTA and CDR2 FQGTGA. The CDR3 sequence: CASSPRAPNTGELFF. The CDR3 DNA sequence: TGTGCCAGCAGCCCACGGGCGCCGAACACCGGGGAGCTGTTTTTT.